The next 28 T cell receptor beta chains were all read from a single sample in a study of blood T cell repertoires in COVID-19. Clones were sequenced by immunoSEQ multiplex PCR, and TCRdb holds only the in-frame ones, with some missing. The sample lists about 280,000 clones, 88% occurring once. The specimen sequenced was peripheral blood. All receptors derive from a man between 18 and 29 years old with active or convalescent COVID-19.

The rearrangement uses TRBV2 and TRBJ1-6; D might be TRBD1 (6 bases). This CDR3 region has 16 residues. V shed 7 bases and J shed 0 bases, with 13 bases lying between them. CDR1 and CDR2 (germline): SNHLY, FYNNEI. The DNA of the CDR3 is TGTGCCAGCATCCAAGGCAGGGGCTCCTATAATTCACCCCTCCACTTT. Encoded protein: CASIQGRGSYNSPLHF.

The chain couples TRBV27 to TRBJ2-3, with D perhaps TRBD2 (6 bases). This CDR3 comprises 14 residues. Germline V gene data show CDR1 as MNHEY and CDR2 as SMNVEV (reference sequence). With 4 bases removed from V and 0 bases from J, the gap between germline ends came to 8 bases. This CDR3 reads CASSWGTSTDTQYF. The DNA for the CDR3 is TGTGCCAGCAGTTGGGGGACTAGCACAGATACGCAGTATTTT.

The chain carries TRBV27 and TRBJ1-5; 9 bases are a match to TRBD1. Per the germline V gene, CDR1 is MNHEY and CDR2 is SMNVEV (reference sequence). The CDR3 consists of 18 residues. Losses at the gene ends were 4 bases for V and 0 bases for J; bases not matched to a gene: 10. DNA for the CDR3: TGTGCCAGCAGTTCTGCCGGGACAGGGCCGTATAGCAATCAGCCCCAGCATTTT. Amino acids: CASSSAGTGPYSNQPQHF.

The rearrangement uses TRBV6-6 and TRBJ2-7; 8 positions match TRBD1. The CDR3 length is 13 residues. Germline V gene sequence: CDR1 MNHNY, CDR2 SVGAGI (reference sequence). V dropped 6 bases and J dropped 5; count of bases not matched to a gene: 6. The CDR3 bases are TGTGCCAGCAGCAAGACAGGGGACCACGAGCAGTACTTC. It yields the protein CASSKTGDHEQYF.

The J gene is TRBJ2-7, the V gene TRBV2; the D is unclear. The V end lost 6 bases, the J end lost 2 bases, and 11 bases lay between the germline ends. Looked up from germline, CDR1 is SNHLY and CDR2 is FYNNEI. The CDR3 is 13 residues long. The CDR3 DNA is TGTGCCAGCAGACCAGTTCCACCCTACGAGCAGTACTTC. It yields the protein CASRPVPPYEQYF.

The CDR3 here is CASSLGARYEQYF. The CDR3 nucleotides are TGTGCCAGCAGCTTGGGGGCCCGATACGAGCAGTACTTC. This chain links TRBV5-6 with TRBJ2-7; no clear D. The germline V gene encodes CDR1 SGHDT and CDR2 YYEEEE. The V end lost 0 bases, the J end lost 4 bases, and 8 bases lay between the germline ends. The CDR3 loop spans 13 amino acids.

This chain links TRBV29-1 with TRBJ1-2, with D uncertain. V was trimmed by 2 bases and J by 3 bases, leaving 25 bases between them. In germline, CDR1 is SQVTM, CDR2 ANQGSEA. This CDR3 has 18 amino acids. CDR3 sequence reads: CSVESRGSQKPQYYGYTF. Here the CDR3 DNA reads TGCAGCGTTGAATCTCGCGGCAGCCAAAAACCCCAGTACTATGGCTACACCTTC.

The rearrangement joins TRBV19 to TRBJ2-2; D possibly corresponds to TRBD1 (6 bases). Trimming stripped 4 bases from V and 3 bases from J, with 15 bases between. CDR3 length: 16 amino acids. Germline loops: CDR1 LNHDA, CDR2 SQIVND (reference sequence). Here the CDR3 DNA reads TGTGCCAGTAGTAGCTACAGCTCAGGGGACACCGGGGAGCTGTTTTTT. It yields the protein CASSSYSSGDTGELFF. The variable domain in full, with the rest retrieved from reference TRBV19 and TRBJ2-2, is DGGITQSPKYLFRKEGQNVTLSCEQNLNHDAMYWYRQDPGQGLRLIYYSQIVNDFQKGDIAEGYSVSREKKESFPLTVTSAQKNPTAFYLCASSSYSSGDTGELFFGEGSRLTVL.

The rearrangement joins TRBV7-3 to TRBJ2-1; tentative D call: TRBD2 (5 bases). Trimming removed 1 base from V and 1 base from J, with 11 bases in between. Germline V gene data show CDR1 as SGHTA and CDR2 as FQGTGA. The CDR3 spans 16 residues. This CDR3 reads CASSLRTHHSYNEQFF. CDR3 DNA sequence: TGTGCCAGCAGCTTAAGGACTCACCATTCCTACAATGAGCAGTTCTTC.

This chain joins TRBV9 and TRBJ2-1, with 11 bases aligning to TRBD1. CDR1 and CDR2 from the germline V gene are SGDLS and YYNGEE. The CDR3 covers 16 residues. The V segment lost 3 bases and the J segment 6 bases; nucleotides outside the gene matches: 8. CDR3 loop: CASSAITGTGGNEQFF. CDR3 nucleotide sequence: TGTGCCAGCAGCGCCATCACCGGGACAGGGGGCAATGAGCAGTTCTTC. The complete variable domain, with remaining parts taken from reference TRBV9 and TRBJ2-1, reads DSGVTQTPKHLITATGQRVTLRCSPRSGDLSVYWYQQSLDQGLQFLIQYYNGEERAKGNILERFSAQQFPDLHSELNLSSLELGDSALYFCASSAITGTGGNEQFFGPGTRLTVL.

The CDR3 bases are TGCGCCAGCAGTGAATTTTGGACAGGGAGAGAGACCCAGTACTTC. Its protein product is CASSEFWTGRETQYF. The rearrangement joins TRBV10-2 to TRBJ2-5, with TRBD1 identical over 8 bases. CDR3 length: 15 amino acids. V shed 3 bases, J shed 4 bases, and the junction held 7 bases outside the gene matches. CDR1 and CDR2 (germline): WSHSY, SAAADI.

The chain employs TRBV7-8 and TRBJ2-7, with 7 bases that match TRBD1. The CDR3 runs to 14 residues. V lost 1 base and J lost 2; bases outside the gene matches: 2. Germline CDR1 and CDR2: SGHVS and FQNEAQ. CDR3 sequence (DNA): TGTGCCAGCAGCTTAGGGGGACAGACCTACGAGCAGTACTTC. This translates into CASSLGGQTYEQYF.

This clone was detected only once. The V and J genes are TRBV25-1 and TRBJ2-3, with 8 nucleotides matching TRBD2. CDR3 length: 15 residues. Germline trimming cut 5 bases from V and 4 bases from J; bases unmatched to any gene: 8. Germline values: CDR1 MGHDK, CDR2 SYGVNS. CDR3 protein: CASSSSGGFADTQYF. The CDR3 DNA reads TGTGCCAGCAGTTCGTCGGGGGGGTTCGCAGATACGCAGTATTTT.

The chain recombines TRBV7-8 with TRBJ1-1; D is unresolved. Germline-derived CDR1 and CDR2 are SGHVS and FQNEAQ. The CDR3 contains 14 residues. Trimming left V 1 base short and J 0 bases short, with 6 bases between. The CDR3 sequence is CASSLGRLNTEAFF. The CDR3 DNA is TGTGCCAGCAGCTTAGGGAGATTGAACACTGAAGCTTTCTTT.

The rearrangement links TRBV6-2 or TRBV6-3 to TRBJ2-7; the match to TRBD1 covers 8 bases. The germline gives CDR1 MNHEY, CDR2 SVGEGT. This CDR3 is 15 amino acids long. With V trimmed by 2 bases and J by 2 bases, 5 bases remained unmatched. CDR3 sequence reads: CASSYGGTGAYEQYF. As DNA, the CDR3 is TGTGCCAGCAGTTACGGGGGGACAGGCGCCTACGAGCAGTACTTC.

This chain links TRBV12-3 or TRBV12-4 with TRBJ1-1; D is undetermined. CDR3 length equals 11 residues. The ends were cut back, 7 bases at V and 0 bases at J, with 3 bases in the middle. The CDR3 sequence: CASTLNTEAFF. CDR3 bases: TGTGCCAGCACCTTGAACACTGAAGCTTTCTTT.

The rearrangement links TRBV19 to TRBJ2-5; D possibly corresponds to TRBD2 (7 bases). This CDR3 comprises 15 residues. In germline, CDR1 is LNHDA, CDR2 SQIVND (reference sequence). V was cut by 10 bases and J by 2 bases, with 20 bases left in between. DNA for the CDR3: TGTGCCACCCGAAGGTGGGGGGGGACACAAGAGACCCAGTACTTC. Translating it yields CATRRWGGTQETQYF.

This rearrangement joins TRBV4-1 to TRBJ2-7; 10 bases line up with TRBD1. Germline CDR1 MGHRA, CDR2 YSYEKL. V lost 4 bases to trimming and J lost 2 bases; unmatched junction nucleotides: 5. The CDR3 runs to 15 residues. Here the CDR3 DNA reads TGCGCCAGCAGCCCGACAGGGGGCTTCCCCTACGAGCAGTACTTC. Residues: CASSPTGGFPYEQYF.

This clone was detected once. V gene TRBV7-6 combines with J gene TRBJ2-3; D gene ambiguous. The CDR3 consists of 12 residues. Trimming removed 3 bases at V and 6 bases at J, with 7 bases between. Germline V gives CDR1 SGHVS, CDR2 FNYEAQ. The CDR3 bases are TGTGCCAGCAGCTTGAGGTCTGATACGCAGTATTTT. Amino acids: CASSLRSDTQYF.

The gene calls are TRBV29-1 and TRBJ1-2; 8 bases agree with TRBD1. CDR3 length: 17 residues. From germline, CDR1 is SQVTM and CDR2 ANQGSEA. J lost 3 bases, V lost 2 bases, and 14 bases had no gene match. The CDR3 is CSVESPLGQAEDYGYTF. The CDR3 DNA reads TGCAGCGTTGAATCCCCATTGGGACAGGCTGAGGACTATGGCTACACCTTC.

J is TRBJ2-3 and V is TRBV27; 14 bases align to TRBD2. The trim removed 6 bases at V and 4 bases at J, leaving 21 bases unmatched. Germline V gives CDR1 MNHEY, CDR2 SMNVEV (reference sequence). There are 21 residues in the CDR3. For the CDR3, the DNA is TGTGCCAGCAGCCAAAGCTTGGGACTAGCGGGGGCCCGGACGGCTCCAGATACGCAGTATTTT. As protein: CASSQSLGLAGARTAPDTQYF.

This sequence joins TRBV2 and TRBJ2-5; 8 bases line up with TRBD1. CDR1 and CDR2 from the germline V gene are SNHLY and FYNNEI. The CDR3 has 15 residues. The junction had 13 bases not matched to a gene; V was cut back by 5 bases and J by 8 bases. CDR3 sequence: CASSLTRAGTGTQYF. CDR3 DNA sequence: TGTGCCAGCAGTTTAACCAGGGCCGGGACAGGCACCCAGTACTTC.

J is TRBJ1-5 and V is TRBV12-3 or TRBV12-4; D remains ambiguous. CDR3 length: 11 amino acids. Trimming stripped 5 bases from V and 5 bases from J, with 4 bases between. CDR3 sequence reads: CASSRDQPQHF. In DNA, the CDR3 is TGTGCCAGCAGTCGAGATCAGCCCCAGCATTTT.

The J gene is TRBJ2-7, the V gene TRBV12-3 or TRBV12-4, with D perhaps TRBD1 (6 bases). This CDR3 region has 13 residues. Trimming removed 5 bases from V and 3 bases from J, with 11 bases in between. In DNA form, the CDR3 reads TGTGCCAGCAGTACCGGGACACACTACGAGCAGTACTTC. It yields the protein CASSTGTHYEQYF.

The chain uses TRBV4-1 and TRBJ1-2, with TRBD1 identical over 8 bases. The ends lost 4 bases at V and 7 bases at J; junction bases unmatched: 5. There are 13 residues in the CDR3. Germline loops: CDR1 MGHRA, CDR2 YSYEKL. The CDR3 reads CASSRGQGGGYTF. The CDR3 DNA follows: TGCGCCAGCAGCCGCGGACAGGGAGGTGGCTACACCTTC.

The table lists this clone with a count of one. The chain recombines TRBV7-2 with TRBJ1-4; no firm D call. The CDR3 has 17 residues. In germline, CDR1 is SGHTA, CDR2 FQGNSA. V shed 0 bases and J shed 1 base, with 12 bases lying between them. CDR3 coding DNA: TGTGCCAGCAGCTTAGCGTCGCCCGGTCAAACTAATGAAAAACTGTTTTTT. Amino acids: CASSLASPGQTNEKLFF.

V gene TRBV5-4 combines with J gene TRBJ1-2; a weak D match, TRBD1 (5 bases). The CDR3 contains 15 residues. V gave up 0 bases and J gave up 8 bases, with 17 bases separating them. Per the germline V gene, CDR1 is SGHNT and CDR2 is YYREEE (reference sequence). The CDR3 DNA reads TGTGCCAGCAGCTTGGGTGGAGGGGAGAGAAAGGGCTACACCTTC. It encodes CASSLGGGERKGYTF. Variable domain in full (rest from reference TRBV5-4 and TRBJ1-2): ETGVTQSPTHLIKTRGQQVTLRCSSQSGHNTVSWYQQALGQGPQFIFQYYREEENGRGNFPPRFSGLQFPNYSSELNVNALELDDSALYLCASSLGGGERKGYTFGSGTRLTVV.

The chain uses TRBV19 and TRBJ2-5; TRBD2 matches 12 bases. The V segment lost 7 bases and the J segment 5 bases; nucleotides outside the gene matches: 11. In germline, CDR1 is LNHDA, CDR2 SQIVND (reference sequence). This CDR3 spans 16 amino acids. The CDR3 spells CASTGLTSGGPETQYF. In nucleotides, the CDR3 is TGTGCCAGTACAGGTCTTACTAGCGGGGGGCCGGAGACCCAGTACTTC.